This T cell receptor beta chain was observed in a study of cytomegalovirus exposure and HLA in healthy donors. Turning to this clone: Its antigen is unidentified.

The PCR ran on 60 Vbeta and 13 Jbeta primers. TCRdb's copy holds only in-frame clones and misses some; the assay was immunoSEQ multiplex PCR. Here the sample spans 120,000 to 150,000 clones, around 80% being singletons. Broader study findings: Later, TCR association rates were found to vary by HLA locus, highest for DRB1 and lowest for HLA-C. Some 16,000 TCR beta sequences were associated with HLA alleles at 0.05 false discovery rate in a later analysis.

Deletions cut 2 bases from V and 3 bases from J, with 11 bases between. CDR3 length: 14 amino acids. Germline CDR1 is MDHEN and CDR2 is SYDVKM. The chain couples TRBV28 to TRBJ2-7, with D tentatively TRBD1 (5 bases). The sample consisted of PBMCs. The sequence was collected from a man younger than 30 in good health and CMV-seropositive. CDR3 bases: TGTGCCAGCAGTTTAAACTTGGGGCGCTACGAGCAGTACTTC. Amino acid sequence: CASSLNLGRYEQYF.